These 17 T cell receptor beta chains came from one sample sequenced in a study of blood T cell repertoires in COVID-19. Sequencing was performed with immunoSEQ multiplex PCR; in TCRdb, only in-frame clones are kept and a portion is missing. The sample carries about 150,000 clones, about 80% recorded once. The sequenced sample consisted of peripheral blood. The receptors shown here come from a woman older than 75 with acute or convalescent COVID-19.

CDR3 DNA: TGTGCCAGCAGTTTGGGAATACAGGGCTTTGCAACTAATGAAAAACTGTTTTTT. Translated: CASSLGIQGFATNEKLFF. V is TRBV28 and J is TRBJ1-4; possible D gene TRBD1, 6 bases. Germline loops: CDR1 MDHEN, CDR2 SYDVKM. Trimming pared 3 bases from V and 0 bases from J, leaving 17 bases between. The CDR3 runs 18 residues.

The chain employs TRBV28 and TRBJ1-4; perhaps TRBD1 as D (5 bases). The CDR3 runs 14 residues. The V gene's germline CDR1 is MDHEN and CDR2 SYDVKM. Trimming stripped 4 bases from V and 7 bases from J, with 13 bases between. CDR3: CASSYPGGFEKLFF. The CDR3 region has the DNA TGTGCCAGCAGTTACCCGGGGGGATTTGAAAAACTGTTTTTT.

There are a few counts of this clone. As DNA, the CDR3 is TGTGCCAGCAGCTTAGAAGTGGAGGGGTATGGCTACACCTTC. This codes for CASSLEVEGYGYTF. The chain combines TRBV7-2 with TRBJ1-2; tentatively, D is TRBD1 (5 bases). The germline CDR1 and CDR2 sequences are SGHTA and FQGNSA. The CDR3 is made up of 14 amino acids. Trimming stripped 1 base from V and 5 bases from J, with 11 bases between.

This chain uses TRBV28 with TRBJ1-2; 7 positions match TRBD1. Per germline, CDR1 MDHEN and CDR2 SYDVKM. The CDR3 has 13 residues. With 5 bases clipped from V and 8 bases from J, the junction kept 8 bases outside the gene matches. The CDR3 reads CASSGDRLRGYTF. CDR3 nucleotide sequence: TGTGCCAGCAGTGGGGACAGACTGCGCGGCTACACCTTC.

The chain combines TRBV27 with TRBJ2-1, with TRBD2 identical over 11 bases. CDR3 length: 17 amino acids. CDR1 and CDR2 from the germline V gene are MNHEY and SMNVEV (reference sequence). Trimming removed 7 bases from V and 4 bases from J; junction bases left unmatched: 12. CDR3 sequence: CASNNGLAGGHYNEQFF. The CDR3 DNA sequence: TGTGCCAGCAACAATGGGTTAGCGGGGGGGCATTACAATGAGCAGTTCTTC.

The chain combines TRBV7-9 with TRBJ2-2; D gene uncertain. The CDR3 spans 13 residues. Germline V gene lookup returns CDR1 SEHNR and CDR2 FQNEAQ (reference sequence). The germline V and J ends were trimmed by 4 bases and 7 bases, with 10 bases remaining between them. The CDR3 sequence is CASSSSRNGELFF. For the CDR3, the DNA is TGTGCCAGCAGCTCATCGAGAAACGGGGAGCTGTTTTTT. The full variable domain, with the rest looked up from reference TRBV7-9 and TRBJ2-2, is DTGVSQNPRHKITKRGQNVTFRCDPISEHNRLYWYRQTLGQGPEFLTYFQNEAQLEKSRLLSDRFSAERPKGSFSTLEIQRTEQGDSAMYLCASSSSRNGELFFGEGSRLTVL.

The chain links TRBV27 to TRBJ1-6; D uncertain. V lost 5 bases and J lost 3, with 8 bases in between. The CDR3 is made up of 14 amino acids. Germline V gives CDR1 MNHEY, CDR2 SMNVEV (reference sequence). The chain's CDR3 is CASSAPSYNSPLHF. Written as DNA, the CDR3 is TGTGCCAGCAGTGCCCCCAGCTATAATTCACCCCTCCACTTT.

The chain is built from TRBV7-9 and TRBJ1-3, with D tentatively TRBD1 (5 bases). The CDR3 runs to 14 residues. Germline V gene data show CDR1 as SEHNR and CDR2 as FQNEAQ (reference sequence). The V end lost 7 bases, the J end lost 8 bases, and 18 bases lay between the germline ends. CDR3 in amino acids: CASMLGQGMDTIYF. Here the CDR3 DNA reads TGTGCCAGCATGTTGGGGCAGGGAATGGACACCATATATTTT.

The rearrangement uses TRBV2 and TRBJ1-2; D may be TRBD1 (5 bases). The CDR3 has 15 amino acids. Germline V gene sequence: CDR1 SNHLY, CDR2 FYNNEI. V was trimmed by 3 bases and J by 3 bases, leaving 14 bases between them. The CDR3 loop is CASSDTPGGYYGYTF. The CDR3 region has the DNA TGTGCCAGCAGTGACACCCCGGGGGGTTACTATGGCTACACCTTC.

The chain employs TRBV20-1 and TRBJ1-5; no reliable D call. Germline assignment: CDR1 DFQATT and CDR2 SNEGSKA (reference sequence). The V end lost 3 bases, the J end lost 4 bases, and 10 bases lay between the germline ends. CDR3 length: 13 residues. The CDR3 loop reads CSASLGANQPQHF. In nucleotides, the CDR3 is TGCAGTGCTAGTTTGGGAGCGAATCAGCCCCAGCATTTT.

This clone has just one count. CDR3 in DNA: TGCAGCGCTGTACTCTCTGAAGCTTTCTTT. This encodes CSAVLSEAFF. The gene calls are TRBV29-1 and TRBJ1-1; D ambiguous. Germline V gene data show CDR1 as SQVTM and CDR2 as ANQGSEA. CDR3 length: 10 residues. With 7 bases removed from V and 6 bases from J, the gap between germline ends came to 9 bases.

The chain links TRBV7-8 to TRBJ1-2; perhaps TRBD1 as D (6 bases). V shed 7 bases and J shed 8 bases, with 17 bases lying between them. The CDR3 is made up of 13 amino acids. Germline CDR1 and CDR2: SGHVS and FQNEAQ. DNA for the CDR3: TGTGCCAGCACCCCCGGGACACACACGGGCTACACCTTC. It yields the protein CASTPGTHTGYTF.

This clone occurred a few times. The rearrangement uses TRBV29-1 and TRBJ1-1; D ambiguous. CDR1 is SQVTM and CDR2 is ANQGSEA in the germline V gene. V dropped 3 bases and J dropped 3 bases, with 11 bases sitting between them. There are 13 residues in the CDR3. The DNA of the CDR3 is TGCAGCGTTGATTCTGACGGGTACACTGAAGCTTTCTTT. It codes for CSVDSDGYTEAFF. Full variable domain (missing parts from reference TRBV29-1 and TRBJ1-1): SAVISQKPSRDICQRGTSLTIQCQVDSQVTMMFWYRQQPGQSLTLIATANQGSEATYESGFVIDKFPISRPNLTFSTLTVSNMSPEDSSIYLCSVDSDGYTEAFFGQGTRLTVV.

J is TRBJ2-5 and V is TRBV6-2 or TRBV6-3; D not certain. V dropped 2 bases and J dropped 11 bases, with 15 bases sitting between them. Germline CDR1 is MNHEY and CDR2 is SVGEGT. The CDR3 covers 13 residues. This CDR3 is CASSYPSYDRQYF. The CDR3 DNA reads as TGTGCCAGCAGTTACCCTTCATACGATAGACAGTACTTC.

In this sample, this clone turned up a few times. The gene calls are TRBV28 and TRBJ1-2, with 7 bases matching TRBD1. The germline V gene has CDR1 MDHEN and CDR2 SYDVKM. The CDR3 is made up of 17 amino acids. Losses at the gene ends were 3 bases for V and 6 bases for J; bases not matched to a gene: 16. DNA of the CDR3: TGTGCCAGCAGTTTTACGTCCAGGGGGAAAGCCGCCAATGGCTACACCTTC. Translating it yields CASSFTSRGKAANGYTF.

This chain uses TRBV28 with TRBJ1-4; 8 positions match TRBD1. The CDR3 contains 14 residues. The germline V gene encodes CDR1 MDHEN and CDR2 SYDVKM. The trim removed 6 bases at V and 6 bases at J, leaving 6 bases unmatched. The DNA of the CDR3 is TGTGCCAGCAGACCGACAGGGGCCCATGAAAAACTGTTTTTT. It specifies CASRPTGAHEKLFF.

This chain uses TRBV7-9 with TRBJ2-1; 12 bases agree with TRBD1. The CDR3 length is 15 residues. Per germline, CDR1 SEHNR and CDR2 FQNEAQ (reference sequence). J gave up 7 bases and V 5 bases, and 6 bases lay outside the gene matches. This CDR3 reads CASSGGTGGRNEQFF. Here the CDR3 DNA reads TGTGCCAGCAGCGGCGGGACAGGGGGCCGGAATGAGCAGTTCTTC. Full variable domain (remainder filled in from reference TRBV7-9 and TRBJ2-1): DTGVSQNPRHKITKRGQNVTFRCDPISEHNRLYWYRQTLGQGPEFLTYFQNEAQLEKSRLLSDRFSAERPKGSFSTLEIQRTEQGDSAMYLCASSGGTGGRNEQFFGPGTRLTVL.